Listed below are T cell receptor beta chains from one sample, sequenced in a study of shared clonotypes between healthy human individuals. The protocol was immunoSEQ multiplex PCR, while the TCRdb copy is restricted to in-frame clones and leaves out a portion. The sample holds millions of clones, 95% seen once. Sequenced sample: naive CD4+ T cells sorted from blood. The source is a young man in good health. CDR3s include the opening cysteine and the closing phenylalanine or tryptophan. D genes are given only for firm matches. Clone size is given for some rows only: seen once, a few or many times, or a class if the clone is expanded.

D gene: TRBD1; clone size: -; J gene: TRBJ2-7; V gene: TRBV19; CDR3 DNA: TGTGCCAGTAGTAGGTTTCCGGGACAGGGGGCTCTTCACGAGCAGTACTTC; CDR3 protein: CASSRFPGQGALHEQYF
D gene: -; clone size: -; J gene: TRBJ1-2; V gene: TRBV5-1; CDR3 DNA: TGCGCCAGCAGCTTGGAACCAACCCGCTATGGCTACACCTTC; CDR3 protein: CASSLEPTRYGYTF
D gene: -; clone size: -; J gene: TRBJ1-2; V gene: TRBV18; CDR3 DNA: TGTGCCAGCTCACCACCGGACAGCTATGGCTACACCTTC; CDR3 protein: CASSPPDSYGYTF
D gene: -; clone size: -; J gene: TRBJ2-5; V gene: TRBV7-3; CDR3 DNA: TGTGCCAGCAGCTTACTAGAGACCCAGTACTTC; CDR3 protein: CASSLLETQYF
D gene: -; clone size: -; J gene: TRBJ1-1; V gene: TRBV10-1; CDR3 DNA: TGCGCCAGCAGTCCACAGGAGAACACTGAAGCTTTCTTT; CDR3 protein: CASSPQENTEAFF
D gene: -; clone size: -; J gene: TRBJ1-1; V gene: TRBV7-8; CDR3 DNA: TGTGCCAGCAGCGCGGGGACGCTGAACACTGAAGCTTTCTTT; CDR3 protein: CASSAGTLNTEAFF
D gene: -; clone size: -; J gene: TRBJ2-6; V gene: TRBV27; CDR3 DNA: TGTGCCAGCAGTACAATCCGGGGCCCCCTGAGGGGGGCCAACGTCCTGACTTTC; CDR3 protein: CASSTIRGPLRGANVLTF
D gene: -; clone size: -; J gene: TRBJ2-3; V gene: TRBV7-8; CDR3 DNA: TGTGCCAGCAGCCCACCGGCCCCCACAGATACGCAGTATTTT; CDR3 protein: CASSPPAPTDTQYF
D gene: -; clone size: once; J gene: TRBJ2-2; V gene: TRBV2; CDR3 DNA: TGTGCCAGCATCCTGGGGGGCTTGAACACCGGGGAGCTGTTTTTT; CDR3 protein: CASILGGLNTGELFF
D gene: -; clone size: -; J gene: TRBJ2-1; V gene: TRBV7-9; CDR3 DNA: TGTGCCAGCAGCTTAGCGGGGGGCAACAATGAGCAGTTCTTC; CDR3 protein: CASSLAGGNNEQFF
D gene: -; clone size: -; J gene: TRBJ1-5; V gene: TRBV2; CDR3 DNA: TGTGCCAGCAGTGGGGGCAGGCTAGAGCCCCAGCATTTT; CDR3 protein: CASSGGRLEPQHF
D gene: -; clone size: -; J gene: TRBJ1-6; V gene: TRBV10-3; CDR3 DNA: TGTGCCATCAATACCGTACTAGATTCACCCCTCCACTTT; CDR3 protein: CAINTVLDSPLHF
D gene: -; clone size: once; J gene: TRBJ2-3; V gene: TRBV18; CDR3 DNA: TGTGCCAGCTCGCAAGGGCCTAGCACAGATACGCAGTATTTT; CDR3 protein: CASSQGPSTDTQYF
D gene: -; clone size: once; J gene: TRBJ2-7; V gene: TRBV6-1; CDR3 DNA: TGTGCCACCCTAAAGGAGGTACACCGTCCCAACGAGCAGTACTTC; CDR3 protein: CATLKEVHRPNEQYF
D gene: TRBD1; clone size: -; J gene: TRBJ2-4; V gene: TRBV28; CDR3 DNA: TGTGCCAGCAGTTCCTACGTCTTGGACAGGGGTAACATTCAGTACTTC; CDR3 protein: CASSSYVLDRGNIQYF
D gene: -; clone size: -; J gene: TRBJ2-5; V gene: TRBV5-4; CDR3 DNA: TGTGCCAGCAGCTTGGAAGGGGCCCGAGGTGGGACCCAGTACTTC; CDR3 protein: CASSLEGARGGTQYF
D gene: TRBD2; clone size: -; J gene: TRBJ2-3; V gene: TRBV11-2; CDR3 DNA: TGTGCCAGCAGCTTCCCCTTCGGACTAGCGGGAGCTGCAGATACGCAGTATTTT; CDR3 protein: CASSFPFGLAGAADTQYF
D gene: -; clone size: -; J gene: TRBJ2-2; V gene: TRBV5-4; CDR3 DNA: TGTGCCAGCAGCTTGGGACAGCTAAACACCGGGGAGCTGTTTTTT; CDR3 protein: CASSLGQLNTGELFF
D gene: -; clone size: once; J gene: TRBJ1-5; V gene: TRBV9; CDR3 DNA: TGTGCCAGCAGCGTCGACAGAACAACTCGGGGTAGCAATCAGCCCCAGCATTTT; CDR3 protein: CASSVDRTTRGSNQPQHF